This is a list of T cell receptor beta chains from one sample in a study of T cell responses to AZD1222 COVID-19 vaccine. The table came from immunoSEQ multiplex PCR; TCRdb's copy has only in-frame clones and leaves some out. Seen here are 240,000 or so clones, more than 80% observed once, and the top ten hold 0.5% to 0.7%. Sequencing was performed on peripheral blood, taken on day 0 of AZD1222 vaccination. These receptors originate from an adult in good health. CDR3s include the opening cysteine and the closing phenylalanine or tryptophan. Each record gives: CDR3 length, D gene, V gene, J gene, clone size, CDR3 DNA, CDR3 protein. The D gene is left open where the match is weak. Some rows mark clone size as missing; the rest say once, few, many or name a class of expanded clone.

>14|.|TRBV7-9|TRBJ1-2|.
TGTGCCAGCAGCTTAGAAAGGGGAAACTATGGCTACACCTTC
CASSLERGNYGYTF
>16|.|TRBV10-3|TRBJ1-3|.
TGTGCCACCCAGGACAGAGACAAGGACTCTGGAAACACCATATATTTT
CATQDRDKDSGNTIYF
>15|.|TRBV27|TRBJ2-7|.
TGTGCCAGCAGTTTAGTACCCCGGGACAACTACGAGCAGTACTTC
CASSLVPRDNYEQYF
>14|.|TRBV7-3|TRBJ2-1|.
TGTGCCAGCAGCTTATTGGGCCGCTGGGAAGAGCAGTTCTTC
CASSLLGRWEEQFF
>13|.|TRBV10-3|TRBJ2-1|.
TGTGCCACCAGCTCTGGGAGTGGAAATGAGCAGTTCTTC
CATSSGSGNEQFF
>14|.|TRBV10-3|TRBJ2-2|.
TGTGCCATCAGTGAGCGGGAGCGCACCGGGGAGCTGTTTTTT
CAISERERTGELFF
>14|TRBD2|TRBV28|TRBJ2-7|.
TGTGCCAGCAGTTCTAGCGGGAGTGGGAACGAGCAGTACTTC
CASSSSGSGNEQYF
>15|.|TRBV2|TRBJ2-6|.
TGTGCCAGCAGTACACAGGGTCCCGGGGCCAACGTCCTGACTTTC
CASSTQGPGANVLTF
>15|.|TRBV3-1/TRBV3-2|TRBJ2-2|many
TGTGCCAGCAGCCAGGGACTCTTGAACACCGGGGAGCTGTTTTTT
CASSQGLLNTGELFF
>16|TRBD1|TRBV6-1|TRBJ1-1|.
TGTGCCAGCAGTGGGACAGGGGGCTTTAGGAACACTGAAGCTTTCTTT
CASSGTGGFRNTEAFF
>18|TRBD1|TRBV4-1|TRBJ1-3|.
TGCGCCAGCAGCCAAGGGCGACAGGGGGCGATCAGTGGAAACACCATATATTTT
CASSQGRQGAISGNTIYF
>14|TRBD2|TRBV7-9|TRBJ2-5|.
TGTGCCAGCAGCACGACTAGCGGCCAAGAGACCCAGTACTTC
CASSTTSGQETQYF
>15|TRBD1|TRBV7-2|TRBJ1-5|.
TGTGCCAGCAGCTCAGGGGGTAGTAGCAATCAGCCCCAGCATTTT
CASSSGGSSNQPQHF
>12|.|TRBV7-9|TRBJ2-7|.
TGTGCCAGCAGCTTGACAGGCTACGAGCAGTACTTC
CASSLTGYEQYF
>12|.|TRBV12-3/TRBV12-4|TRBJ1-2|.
TGTGCCAGCAGATGGGGGGAGGGTGGCTACACCTTC
CASRWGEGGYTF
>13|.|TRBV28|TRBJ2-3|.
TGTGCCAGCACCATAATGGGGGTAGATACGCAGTATTTT
CASTIMGVDTQYF
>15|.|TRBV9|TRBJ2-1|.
TGTGCCAGCAGCGTAGCAGGGGAATCCTACAATGAGCAGTTCTTC
CASSVAGESYNEQFF
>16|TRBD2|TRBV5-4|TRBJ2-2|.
TGTGCCAGCAGCTCCAGGACTAGCGGGAACACCGGGGAGCTGTTTTTT
CASSSRTSGNTGELFF
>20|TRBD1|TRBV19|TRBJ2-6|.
TGTGCCAGTAGTTTTACACCCTACGACAGGGGCCCTGATGGGGCCAACGTCCTGACTTTC
CASSFTPYDRGPDGANVLTF
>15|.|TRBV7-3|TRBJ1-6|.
TGTGCCAGCAGCCTTTTAGGGATGCATAATTCACCCCTCCACTTT
CASSLLGMHNSPLHF
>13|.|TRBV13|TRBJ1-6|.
TGTGCCAGCAGCTTGGGGGTTGGATCACCCCTCCACTTT
CASSLGVGSPLHF
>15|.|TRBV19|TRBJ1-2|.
TGTGCCAGTAGTATAGATCGGTTCAGAAACTATGGCTACACCTTC
CASSIDRFRNYGYTF
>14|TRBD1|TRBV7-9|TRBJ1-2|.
TGTGCCAGCACCTCGGGGACAGGGGCAGATGGCTACACCTTC
CASTSGTGADGYTF
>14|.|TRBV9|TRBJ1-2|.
TGTGCCAGCAGCCCGGACATAGGGTCTGAAGGCTACACCTTC
CASSPDIGSEGYTF
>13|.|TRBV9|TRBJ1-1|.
TGTGCCAGCAGCGTAGACTTCGTCTCTGAAGCTTTCTTT
CASSVDFVSEAFF
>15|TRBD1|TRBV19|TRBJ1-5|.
TGTGCCAGTAGTATAGGGGACAGGGATTATCAGCCCCAGCATTTT
CASSIGDRDYQPQHF
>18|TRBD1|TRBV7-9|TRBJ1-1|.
TGTGCCAGCAGCCCGACGGAGGGGACAGGGGTTTGGAACACTGAAGCTTTCTTT
CASSPTEGTGVWNTEAFF
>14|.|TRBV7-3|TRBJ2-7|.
TGTGCCAGCAGCTCCACTTTTGCCTCCTACGAGCAGTACTTC
CASSSTFASYEQYF
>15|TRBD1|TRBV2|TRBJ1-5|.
TGTGCCAGCAGTCCGAGGACAGGGGCAGATCAGCCCCAGCATTTT
CASSPRTGADQPQHF
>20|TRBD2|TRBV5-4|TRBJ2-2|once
TGTGCCAGCAGCTTGGGGATGGGGACTAGCGGGAGGGGAAACACCGGGGAGCTGTTTTTT
CASSLGMGTSGRGNTGELFF
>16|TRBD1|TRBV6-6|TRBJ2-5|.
TGTGCCAGCAGTTACCCCACCCGGACAGGGCAAGAGACCCAGTACTTC
CASSYPTRTGQETQYF
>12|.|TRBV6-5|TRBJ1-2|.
TGTGCCAGCAGTTTCGACAGCTATGGCTACACCTTC
CASSFDSYGYTF
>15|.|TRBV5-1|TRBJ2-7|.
TGCGCCAGCAGCTCATGGGGCAGCTCCTCGGAGGAGCAGTACTTC
CASSSWGSSSEEQYF
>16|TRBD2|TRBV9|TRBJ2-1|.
TGTGCCAGCAGCGTAGGCCTAAGCGGGGGGGACAATGAGCAGTTCTTC
CASSVGLSGGDNEQFF
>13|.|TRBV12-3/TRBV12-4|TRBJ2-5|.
TGTGCCAGCACCTCGGGTAGCGTAGAGACCCAGTACTTC
CASTSGSVETQYF
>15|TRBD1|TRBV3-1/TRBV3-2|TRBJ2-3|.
TGTGCCAGCAGCCAAGAGGGACAGGGGGCTCATACGCAGTATTTT
CASSQEGQGAHTQYF
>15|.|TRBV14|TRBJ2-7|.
TGTGCCAGCAGCTCCCGTTCAGGTCCCTCCTACGAGCAGTACTTC
CASSSRSGPSYEQYF
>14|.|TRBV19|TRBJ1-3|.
TGTGCCAGTAGTATAGACCATTCTGGAAACACCATATATTTT
CASSIDHSGNTIYF
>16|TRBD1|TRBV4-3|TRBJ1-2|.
TGCGCCAGCAGCCACACCCTAGGGGGCGCAAACTATGGCTACACCTTC
CASSHTLGGANYGYTF
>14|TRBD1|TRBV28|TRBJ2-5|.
TGTGCCAGTTACCGGGACAGGGCTTTAGAGACCCAGTACTTC
CASYRDRALETQYF
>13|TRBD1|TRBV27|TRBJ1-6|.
TGTGCCAGCAAAGGGACAGGACACTTACCCCTCCACTTT
CASKGTGHLPLHF
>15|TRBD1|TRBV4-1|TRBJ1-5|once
TGCGCCAGCAGCCAAGACAGGGACAGGACTAGGCCCCAGCATTTT
CASSQDRDRTRPQHF
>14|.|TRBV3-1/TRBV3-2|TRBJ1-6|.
TGTGCCAGCAGCCCCCGGGGGGCTGGATCACCCCTCCACTTT
CASSPRGAGSPLHF
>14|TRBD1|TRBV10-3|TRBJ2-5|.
TGTGCCGCCCGAGAAGGACAGGGAAAAGAGACCCAGTACTTC
CAAREGQGKETQYF
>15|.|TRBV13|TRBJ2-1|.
TGTGCCAGCAGTCCGGGGACTGGTCTGTACAATGAGCAGTTCTTC
CASSPGTGLYNEQFF
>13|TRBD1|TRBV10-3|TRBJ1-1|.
TGTGCCATCAGGAAACAGGGGGACACTGAAGCTTTCTTT
CAIRKQGDTEAFF
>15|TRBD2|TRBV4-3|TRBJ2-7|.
TGCGCCAGCAGCCAAGATCACGAGCGGGGCTACGAGCAGTACTTC
CASSQDHERGYEQYF
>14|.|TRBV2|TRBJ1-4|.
TGTGCCAGCACTCGTGTTACAACTAATGAAAAACTGTTTTTT
CASTRVTTNEKLFF
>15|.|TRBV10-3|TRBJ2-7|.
TGTGCCATCAGCTCGGACAGCCAAACACATTACGAGCAGTACTTC
CAISSDSQTHYEQYF